A selection of T cell receptor beta chains follows, all from one sample in a study of cytomegalovirus exposure and HLA in healthy donors. Sequenced by immunoSEQ multiplex PCR; TCRdb stores in-frame clones only, minus some. The sample has 150,000 or so clones, 77% seen once; the top ten hold 4.2%. Sequencing was carried out using PBMCs. All receptors derive from a male donor in good health and CMV-seropositive. Both conserved end residues are part of each CDR3. A D gene is named only where the DNA matches it firmly. Clone size is given for some rows only: seen once, a few or many times, or a class if the clone is expanded.

j_call cdr3_length clone_size v_call d_call cdr3_aa cdr3_nt
TRBJ2-7 15 few TRBV5-1 TRBD1 CASSRRGQGSYEQYF TGCGCCAGCAGCCGGAGGGGACAGGGTAGTTACGAGCAGTACTTC
TRBJ1-3 14 NA TRBV10-2 NA CASSDTNSGNTIYF TGCGCCAGTTCGGACACAAACTCTGGAAACACCATATATTTT
TRBJ1-4 17 NA TRBV5-4 TRBD1 CASSLGTGGSTNEKLFF TGTGCCAGCAGCTTGGGGACAGGGGGCAGTACTAATGAAAAACTGTTTTTT
TRBJ2-1 15 NA TRBV6-4 TRBD2 CASSEGGGSYNEQFF TGTGCCAGCAGTGAAGGCGGGGGCTCCTACAATGAGCAGTTCTTC
TRBJ2-7 14 few TRBV28 NA CASIPSRSSYEQYF TGTGCCAGCATCCCTAGCAGATCCTCCTACGAGCAGTACTTC
TRBJ2-7 10 NA TRBV7-2 NA CASGRDEQYF TGTGCCAGCGGTCGGGACGAGCAGTACTTC
TRBJ1-2 15 few TRBV5-6 NA CASSLGGSLVADYTF TGTGCCAGCAGCTTGGGAGGCTCACTCGTCGCGGACTACACCTTC
TRBJ2-3 19 NA TRBV7-6 TRBD2 CASSLLAGGLRALGDTQYF TGTGCCAGCAGCTTACTAGCGGGAGGCCTAAGGGCCCTGGGTGATACGCAGTATTTT
TRBJ1-2 12 NA TRBV7-9 NA CASSLTGWGYTF TGTGCCAGCAGCTTGACAGGTTGGGGCTACACCTTC
TRBJ1-1 15 NA TRBV7-9 TRBD1 CASSLFTGENTEAFF TGTGCCAGCAGCTTATTTACAGGGGAGAACACTGAAGCTTTCTTT
TRBJ2-2 15 NA TRBV7-9 NA CASSLESGNTGELFF TGTGCCAGCAGCTTAGAGTCGGGGAACACCGGGGAGCTGTTTTTT
TRBJ1-2 20 NA TRBV10-3 NA CAISEYPPQRTLRTNYGYTF TGTGCCATCAGTGAGTACCCCCCCCAACGGACTCTCCGGACTAACTATGGCTACACCTTC
TRBJ2-5 17 NA TRBV7-6 TRBD2 CASSLTRTSRTEGTQYF TGTGCCAGCAGCTTAACCCGGACTAGCAGAACAGAAGGGACCCAGTACTTC
TRBJ1-1 13 few TRBV28 NA CASQSVRETEAFF TGTGCCAGCCAATCAGTTCGTGAAACTGAAGCTTTCTTT
TRBJ1-5 15 NA TRBV28 NA CASSWPYHSNQPQHF TGTGCCAGCAGTTGGCCTTACCATAGCAATCAGCCCCAGCATTTT
TRBJ2-2 17 NA TRBV19 TRBD1 CASSIGRTGGLTGELFF TGTGCCAGTAGTATTGGAAGGACAGGGGGCCTCACCGGGGAGCTGTTTTTT
TRBJ2-7 14 NA TRBV28 NA CASSLPGGEWEQYF TGTGCCAGCAGTTTACCGGGGGGCGAATGGGAGCAGTACTTC
TRBJ2-7 17 NA TRBV28 NA CASSSRAGLAESYEQYF TGTGCCAGCAGTTCGAGGGCAGGTCTGGCGGAGTCCTACGAGCAGTACTTC
TRBJ2-5 14 once TRBV6-5 NA CASSSYGGRETQYF TGTGCCAGCAGTTCCTATGGGGGCAGGGAGACCCAGTACTTC
TRBJ1-5 16 NA TRBV19 NA CASSIGPDTPHQPQHF TGTGCCAGTAGTATAGGCCCCGACACCCCCCATCAGCCCCAGCATTTT
TRBJ2-3 14 NA TRBV5-1 NA CASSSSGSTDTQYF TGCGCCAGCAGCTCCAGCGGAAGCACAGATACGCAGTATTTT
TRBJ2-3 16 NA TRBV5-6 TRBD1 CASSVGTGSFTDTQYF TGTGCCAGCAGCGTTGGGACAGGGTCTTTCACAGATACGCAGTATTTT
TRBJ1-5 14 NA TRBV10-3 NA CAITERMPNQPQHF TGTGCCATCACAGAACGCATGCCCAATCAGCCCCAGCATTTT
TRBJ2-5 13 NA TRBV9 TRBD2 CASGTSGSETQYF TGTGCCAGCGGTACTAGCGGGAGTGAGACCCAGTACTTC
TRBJ2-1 17 NA TRBV4-2 TRBD2 CASSQGAAGVGYNEQFF TGTGCCAGCAGCCAAGGAGCAGCGGGGGTGGGTTACAATGAGCAGTTCTTC
TRBJ1-1 19 NA TRBV28 TRBD1 CASTQRVSDRGHRGTEAFF TGTGCCAGCACCCAAAGGGTCTCTGACAGGGGTCACAGAGGCACTGAAGCTTTCTTT
TRBJ2-1 15 few TRBV5-4 TRBD2 CASSYRLAAFNEQFF TGTGCCAGCAGCTACCGACTAGCGGCTTTCAATGAGCAGTTCTTC
TRBJ2-1 12 NA TRBV28 NA CASRPTRGSGFF TGTGCCAGCAGACCCACTAGAGGGTCGGGGTTCTTC
TRBJ2-3 13 NA TRBV29-1 NA CSAPGLTGDTQYF TGCAGCGCGCCGGGACTTACCGGAGATACGCAGTATTTT
TRBJ1-1 13 once TRBV28 NA CASTTGENTEAFF TGTGCCAGCACCACGGGAGAGAACACTGAAGCTTTCTTT
TRBJ2-7 15 few TRBV5-4 TRBD2 CASSPRLAGDAKQYF TGTGCCAGCAGCCCCCGACTAGCGGGAGATGCGAAACAGTACTTC
TRBJ1-1 13 NA TRBV6-5 NA CASSYSLNTEAFF TGTGCCAGCAGTTACTCCTTGAACACTGAAGCTTTCTTT
TRBJ1-5 13 NA TRBV4-2 NA CASSQDVSQPQHF TGTGCCAGCAGCCAAGATGTGAGTCAGCCCCAGCATTTT
TRBJ2-6 16 NA TRBV15 NA CATSRDRGSGANVLTF TGTGCCACCAGCAGAGATCGGGGCTCTGGGGCCAACGTCCTGACTTTC
TRBJ2-3 13 NA TRBV9 TRBD1 CASSEDRGSTQYF TGTGCCAGCAGCGAGGACAGGGGTAGTACGCAGTATTTT
TRBJ1-5 16 NA TRBV27 NA CASSSTYGVRGQPQHF TGTGCCAGCAGTTCCACCTACGGGGTTCGTGGTCAGCCCCAGCATTTT
TRBJ2-2 15 NA TRBV28 NA CASSTSGTLTGELFF TGTGCCAGCAGCACCTCAGGTACTCTCACCGGGGAGCTGTTTTTT
TRBJ1-4 14 NA TRBV6-5 NA CASSYAGFSEKLFF TGTGCCAGCAGTTACGCCGGGTTTAGTGAAAAACTGTTTTTT
TRBJ1-1 16 NA TRBV6-5 NA CASSFTGYAMNTEAFF TGTGCCAGCAGTTTCACAGGGTATGCTATGAACACTGAAGCTTTCTTT
TRBJ2-7 12 once TRBV5-1 NA CASSLDRVEQYF TGCGCCAGCAGCTTGGACAGGGTTGAGCAGTACTTC
TRBJ2-6 16 few TRBV10-1 NA CASDGRRDPGANVLTF TGCGCCAGCGACGGCAGGCGCGACCCTGGGGCCAACGTCCTGACTTTC
TRBJ2-1 16 few TRBV5-1 TRBD2 CASSLAGGIAYNEQFF TGCGCCAGCAGCTTGGCCGGGGGGATCGCCTACAATGAGCAGTTCTTC
TRBJ1-4 15 few TRBV6-1 NA CASMGQEGPNEKLFF TGTGCCAGCATGGGACAAGAGGGGCCTAATGAAAAACTGTTTTTT
TRBJ1-6 15 NA TRBV6-4 NA CASAKFAGDNSPLHF TGTGCCAGCGCCAAATTCGCAGGGGACAATTCACCCCTCCACTTT